This TCR beta chain was documented in a study of T cell responses to AZD1222 COVID-19 vaccine. Study overall: Pooled in the analysis were second doses at about 4 or about 12 weeks.

The protocol was immunoSEQ multiplex PCR, while the TCRdb copy is restricted to in-frame clones and leaves out a portion. The sample holds approximately 130,000 clones; 91% are singletons and the top ten take more than 4.5%. Study results and caveats: Spike-specific TCR breadth and depth both grew after two AZD1222 doses. At baseline, seropositivity was found in only six or seven AZD1222 recipients.

Notes on this clone: Its antigen is currently unknown.

This CDR3 has 12 amino acids. Deletions cut 8 bases from V and 8 bases from J, with 10 bases between. Germline V gene data show CDR1 as MGHRA and CDR2 as YSYEKL. The chain links TRBV4-1 to TRBJ1-6; D not certain. This TCR came from an adult in good health. The sample was peripheral blood, taken on day 0 of AZD1222 vaccination. CDR3 sequence reads: CASPNWDSPLHF. The CDR3, as DNA: TGCGCCAGCCCCAATTGGGATTCACCCCTCCACTTT.